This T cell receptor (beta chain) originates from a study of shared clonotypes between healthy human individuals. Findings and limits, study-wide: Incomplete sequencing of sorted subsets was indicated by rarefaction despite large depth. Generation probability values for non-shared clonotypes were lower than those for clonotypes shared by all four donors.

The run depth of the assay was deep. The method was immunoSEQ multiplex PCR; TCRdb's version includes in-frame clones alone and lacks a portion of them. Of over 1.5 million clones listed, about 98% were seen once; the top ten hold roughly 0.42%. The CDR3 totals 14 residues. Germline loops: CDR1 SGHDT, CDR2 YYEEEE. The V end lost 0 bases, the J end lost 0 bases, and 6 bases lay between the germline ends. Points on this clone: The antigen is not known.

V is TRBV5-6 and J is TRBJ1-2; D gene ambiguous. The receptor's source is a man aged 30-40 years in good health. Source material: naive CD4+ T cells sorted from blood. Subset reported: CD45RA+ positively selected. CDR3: CASSLGRTNYGYTF. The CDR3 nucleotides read TGTGCCAGCAGCTTGGGCCGGACTAACTATGGCTACACCTTC.